This entry describes one T cell receptor beta chain. The CDR3 is 13 residues long. Germline-derived CDR1 and CDR2 are SGHRS and YFSETQ. J gave up 7 bases and V 3 bases, and 5 bases lay outside the gene matches. TCR beta CDR3 sequences were amplified from RNA transcripts. HTBI primers were the set used in a first-round RT-PCR of the TCR CDR3. MiXCR, applied by TCRdb to the multiplex PCR reads, yields one record per CDR3 protein. The sample carries 690,000 or so distinct CDR3 sequences, under 20% recorded once. The data derive from a study of T cells in Graves' hyperthyroidism and ophthalmopathy. The receptor comes from a woman aged 45-65 years with Graves' hyperthyroidism that later progressed to Graves' ophthalmopathy. This chain connects TRBV5-1 to TRBJ1-2; TRBD1 aligns across 8 bases. Sequencing was carried out using blood. This CDR3 reads CASSSTGEGGYTF. The CDR3 DNA is TGCGCCAGCAGCTCGACAGGGGAGGGTGGCTACACCTTC.